Sequencing of this T cell receptor beta chain was carried out in a study of blood T cell repertoires in COVID-19. Repertoires were generated with immunoSEQ multiplex PCR, while TCRdb's copy carries only in-frame clones and drops some. The table records about 300,000 clones, over 75% of them present only once. Germline-derived CDR1 and CDR2 are LGHDT and YNNKEL (reference sequence). V shed 0 bases, J shed 6 bases, and the junction held 3 bases outside the gene matches. This CDR3 contains 15 residues. The receptor comes from a young man who had recovered from COVID-19. Input material: PBMCs or T cells enriched from blood (not recorded which). The chain employs TRBV3-1 (or the pseudogene TRBV3-2) and TRBJ2-1; 9 positions agree with TRBD2. The CDR3 reads CASSQDSGRGNEQFF. The CDR3 nucleotides are TGTGCCAGCAGCCAAGATAGCGGGAGAGGCAATGAGCAGTTCTTC.